Below, 31 T cell receptor beta chains from the same sample are listed, as sequenced in a study of neurological immune-mediated disorders. From the 5' RACE reads, TCRdb called clonotypes with MiXCR, one entry per CDR3 protein. The table shows about 66,000 distinct CDR3 sequences, with 4.5% occurring only once. Sequenced sample: PBMCs. These receptors were obtained from a man aged 25-40 years with multiple sclerosis.

J is TRBJ2-5 and V is TRBV3-1; D might be TRBD1 (5 bases). CDR1 LGHDT and CDR2 YNNKEL come from the germline V gene (reference sequence). V lost 4 bases and J 4 bases, leaving 16 bases between the germline ends. This CDR3 is built from 15 residues. The CDR3 here is CASSRVKGKGETQYF. CDR3 nucleotide sequence: TGTGCCAGCAGCCGAGTCAAGGGGAAAGGAGAGACCCAGTACTTC.

There are many counts of this clonotype. V and J are TRBV29-1 and TRBJ1-1, with D possibly TRBD1 on 6 matching bases. The CDR3 is made up of 13 amino acids. Trimming took off 7 bases at V and 3 bases at J, with 15 bases between the two ends. Germline V gene data show CDR1 as SQVTM and CDR2 as ANQGSEA. The CDR3 sequence is CSARDNGYTEAFF. The CDR3 nucleotides read TGCAGCGCGAGGGACAACGGTTACACTGAAGCTTTCTTT.

This clonotype was detected many times. The rearrangement joins TRBV6-6 to TRBJ1-2, with D perhaps TRBD1 (5 bases). This CDR3 comprises 12 residues. Germline V gene sequence: CDR1 MNHNY, CDR2 SVGAGI (reference sequence). V was pared by 6 bases and J by 6 bases, with 11 bases between. The CDR3 loop is CASRTTGHGYTF. DNA of the CDR3: TGTGCCAGCAGAACTACAGGACATGGCTACACCTTC.

This clonotype was recorded at least ten times. V gene TRBV3-1 combines with J gene TRBJ1-1; 7 bases are a match to TRBD1. CDR1 is LGHDT, CDR2 YNNKEL, per germline (reference sequence). V lost 6 bases and J lost 3; bases outside the gene matches: 7. The CDR3 is made up of 14 amino acids. CDR3 in amino acids: CASSPQGDHTEAFF. The CDR3 DNA reads TGTGCCAGCAGTCCCCAGGGGGATCACACTGAAGCTTTCTTT.

The CDR3 reads CASRRTAKMNTEAFF. CDR3 nucleotide sequence: TGTGCCAGCAGGAGGACAGCGAAAATGAACACTGAAGCTTTCTTT. V and J are TRBV21-1 and TRBJ1-1; the table's D call, TRBD1, was not checked against the DNA. TRBV21-1 is listed as a pseudogene. The CDR3 is 15 amino acids.

This clonotype has at least ten counts. The chain couples TRBV7-9 to TRBJ1-1; D is perhaps TRBD1 (5 bases). The CDR3 loop spans 13 amino acids. Deletions cut 5 bases from V and 8 bases from J, with 15 bases between. Germline loops: CDR1 SEHNR, CDR2 FQNEAQ (reference sequence). CDR3 sequence (DNA): TGTGCCAGCAGCGCCTCGCAGGGAGCCGAAGCTTTCTTT. It translates to CASSASQGAEAFF. The entire variable domain, with the rest obtained from reference TRBV7-9 and TRBJ1-1, is as follows: DTGVSQNPRHKITKRGQNVTFRCDPISEHNRLYWYRQTLGQGPEFLTYFQNEAQLEKSRLLSDRFSAERPKGSFSTLEIQRTEQGDSAMYLCASSASQGAEAFFGQGTRLTVV.

This clonotype occurred many times. The chain combines TRBV5-1 with TRBJ1-1; D not certain. The V end was cut by 0 bases, the J end by 3 bases, with 12 bases between. Looked up from germline, CDR1 is SGHRS and CDR2 is YFSETQ. CDR3 length equals 15 residues. The DNA for the CDR3 is TGCGCCAGCAGCTTGGAAGCGAGGGAGGACACTGAAGCTTTCTTT. This sequence encodes CASSLEAREDTEAFF. The variable domain in full, completed from reference TRBV5-1 and TRBJ1-1, reads KAGVTQTPRYLIKTRGQQVTLSCSPISGHRSVSWYQQTPGQGLQFLFEYFSETQRNKGNFPGRFSGRQFSNSRSEMNVSTLELGDSALYLCASSLEAREDTEAFFGQGTRLTVV.

This clonotype was seen at least ten times. V is TRBV12-3 or TRBV12-4 and J is TRBJ2-6; D gene ambiguous. Trimming left V 3 bases short and J 1 base short, with 7 bases between. The CDR3 covers 15 residues. CDR3 loop: CASSFDVSGANVLTF. In DNA, the CDR3 is TGTGCCAGCAGTTTTGACGTATCTGGGGCCAACGTCCTGACTTTC.

The CDR3 region is CASSAGQGEEKLFF. The CDR3 bases are TGCGCCAGCAGCGCGGGACAGGGAGAAGAAAAACTGTTTTTT. The chain is built from TRBV5-1 and TRBJ1-4; the match to TRBD1 covers 9 bases. The CDR3 sequence is 14 residues long. The germline V gene encodes CDR1 SGHRS and CDR2 YFSETQ. Germline trimming cut 4 bases from V and 8 bases from J; bases unmatched to any gene: 6.

This clonotype came up many times. The chain employs TRBV20-1 and TRBJ2-3; the match to TRBD2 covers 9 bases. The CDR3 loop spans 16 amino acids. Germline CDR1 DFQATT, CDR2 SNEGSKA (reference sequence). J was trimmed by 4 bases and V by 0 bases; bases with no gene match: 8. The CDR3 sequence: CSARDMERGEADTQYF. CDR3 nucleotides: TGCAGTGCTAGAGATATGGAGCGGGGGGAGGCAGATACGCAGTATTTT.

This clonotype has at least ten counts. The chain has TRBV20-1 and TRBJ2-7, with D uncertain. V lost 2 bases, J lost 6 bases, and 14 bases lay in between. CDR3 length: 13 amino acids. Germline-derived CDR1 and CDR2 are DFQATT and SNEGSKA (reference sequence). CDR3 sequence reads: CSARLPLKGEQYV. The CDR3 DNA reads as TGCAGTGCTAGACTCCCCTTGAAGGGCGAGCAGTACGTC.

This clonotype was counted ten times or more. V and J are TRBV12-3 or TRBV12-4 and TRBJ2-3, with D maybe TRBD1 (6 bases). Trimming cost V 5 bases and J 1 base, with 10 bases left between them. The CDR3 consists of 14 residues. CDR3 amino acids: CASSKRTGTDTQYF. CDR3 DNA sequence: TGTGCCAGCAGTAAGCGGACAGGCACAGATACGCAGTATTTT.

The genes are TRBV11-2 and TRBJ2-3; no reliable D call. This CDR3 is 15 amino acids long. Germline V gene sequence: CDR1 SGHAT, CDR2 FQNNGV. V lost 1 base, J lost 2 bases, and 10 bases lay in between. The CDR3 spells CASSLVSVPTDTQYF. The CDR3 nucleotides read TGTGCCAGCAGCTTAGTATCGGTCCCCACAGATACGCAGTATTTT.

This clonotype was seen ten or more times. The chain employs TRBV27 and TRBJ1-1; D uncertain. The germline gives CDR1 MNHEY, CDR2 SMNVEV (reference sequence). The V gene lost 0 bases and the J gene lost 1 base, with 3 bases spanning the gap. The length of the CDR3 is 13 residues. The CDR3 DNA reads TGTGCCAGCAGTTTATCGAGGAACACTGAAGCTTTCTTT. It specifies CASSLSRNTEAFF.

This clonotype was counted ten times or more. CDR3 bases: TGCGCCAGCAGCGGCCGCGGAAGTTCACCCCTCCACTTT. Its protein product is CASSGRGSSPLHF. This chain links TRBV5-1 with TRBJ1-6, with D uncertain. The CDR3 has 13 amino acids. The V gene's germline CDR1 is SGHRS and CDR2 YFSETQ. Deletions cut 4 bases from V and 9 bases from J, with 11 bases between.

Many counts were recorded for this clonotype. This chain uses TRBV12-3 or TRBV12-4 with TRBJ1-2; a possible D gene is TRBD1 (5 bases). The CDR3 contains 12 residues. The V end was cut by 3 bases, the J end by 7 bases, with 9 bases between. The CDR3 loop is CASSFRGSGYTF. The DNA of the CDR3 is TGTGCCAGCAGTTTTCGGGGGAGTGGCTACACCTTC.

This clonotype was counted ten times or more. This sequence joins TRBV5-6 and TRBJ2-6; D remains unclear. Germline V lookup: CDR1 SGHDT, CDR2 YYEEEE. V was shortened by 1 base and J by 0 bases, with 5 bases between the two germline ends. CDR3 length: 15 residues. The CDR3 DNA follows: TGTGCCAGCAGCTTGCTAGTCTCTGGGGCCAACGTCCTGACTTTC. Protein sequence: CASSLLVSGANVLTF.

This clonotype turned up a few times. Its ends do not fully match the called genes, so a read error is possible. The chain employs TRBV20-1 and TRBJ1-2; D ambiguous. The germline CDR1 and CDR2 sequences are DFQATT and SNEGSKA (reference sequence). The CDR3 sequence is 10 residues long. The CDR3 is CSASGPGLSF. The CDR3 region has the DNA TGCAGTGCTAGTGGGCCCGGGTTATCCTTC.

This clonotype was found many times. The genes are TRBV7-9 and TRBJ2-7; D remains unclear. CDR1 is SEHNR, CDR2 FQNEAQ, per germline (reference sequence). V was clipped by 5 bases and J by 2 bases, with 10 bases between them. The CDR3 is 13 amino acids. As DNA, the CDR3 is TGTGCCAGCAGCACCGAACCTCCCTACGAGCAGTACTTC. Translating it yields CASSTEPPYEQYF.

This clonotype was recorded many times. This chain links TRBV6-5 with TRBJ2-3; D could derive from TRBD1 or TRBD2 (5 bases each). Germline V CDR1 and CDR2: MNHEY, SVGAGI. V lost 7 bases and J 3 bases, leaving 14 bases between the germline ends. The CDR3 sequence is 14 residues long. The CDR3 sequence is CASTDGAGTDTQYF. CDR3 nucleotides: TGTGCCAGCACCGACGGGGCCGGGACAGATACGCAGTATTTT.

This clonotype has a handful of counts. This chain links TRBV5-1 with TRBJ1-2; no clear D. The CDR3 covers 13 residues. The germline V gene has CDR1 SGHRS and CDR2 YFSETQ. The V end lost 0 bases, the J end lost 5 bases, and 8 bases lay between the germline ends. The CDR3 here is CASSLEAVYGYTF. For the CDR3, the DNA is TGCGCCAGCAGCTTGGAGGCTGTTTATGGCTACACCTTC.

At least ten counts were recorded for this clonotype. The chain links TRBV27 to TRBJ1-1; TRBD1 aligns across 8 bases. CDR1 and CDR2 (germline): MNHEY, SMNVEV (reference sequence). The CDR3 is made up of 14 amino acids. V shed 6 bases, J shed 10 bases, and the junction held 13 bases outside the gene matches. Here the CDR3 DNA reads TGTGCCAGCAGACCCAGGGGGCAAGAACCCAGAGCTTTCTTT. Translating gives CASRPRGQEPRAFF.

This clonotype was counted many times. The V call is TRBV20-1, the J call TRBJ1-5; D unresolved. Per the germline V gene, CDR1 is DFQATT and CDR2 is SNEGSKA (reference sequence). This CDR3 is built from 13 residues. V gave up 3 bases and J gave up 3 bases, with 9 bases separating them. CDR3 nucleotides: TGCAGTGCTAGCAACCATAACAATCAGCCCCAGCATTTT. Residues: CSASNHNNQPQHF.

This clonotype was recorded many times. This rearrangement joins TRBV4-1 to TRBJ1-1; D is unclear. V lost 2 bases and J lost 5, with 12 bases in between. The length of the CDR3 is 14 residues. Per the germline V gene, CDR1 is MGHRA and CDR2 is YSYEKL. This CDR3 reads CASSQPAAPTEAFF. The CDR3 DNA is TGCGCCAGCAGCCAACCGGCAGCACCAACTGAAGCTTTCTTT.

This clonotype was observed at least ten times. V and J are TRBV7-9 and TRBJ1-1; 7 bases are shared with TRBD1. This CDR3 contains 14 residues. Germline V gene lookup returns CDR1 SEHNR and CDR2 FQNEAQ (reference sequence). V lost 5 bases to trimming and J lost 0 bases; unmatched junction nucleotides: 3. The CDR3 coding sequence is TGTGCCAGCAGCCCGGGACAGCTGAACACTGAAGCTTTCTTT. Amino acid sequence: CASSPGQLNTEAFF.

Ten or more counts support this clonotype. V gene TRBV12-3 or TRBV12-4 combines with J gene TRBJ2-5; D ambiguous. The CDR3 extends over 16 amino acids. Trimming stripped 1 base from V and 2 bases from J, with 14 bases between. CDR3 in amino acids: CASSLVGSRIQETQYF. Written as DNA, the CDR3 is TGTGCCAGCAGTTTAGTTGGCAGTCGGATACAAGAGACCCAGTACTTC.

This clonotype occurred many times. V and J are TRBV5-1 and TRBJ2-7; tentatively, D is TRBD2 (5 bases). Germline V gene data show CDR1 as SGHRS and CDR2 as YFSETQ. Trimming shortened V by 0 bases and J by 6 bases, and 13 bases separated the two germline ends. There are 14 residues in the CDR3. DNA of the CDR3: TGCGCCAGCAGCTTGGGGAGGTGGTTTTTCGAGCAGTACTTC. It specifies CASSLGRWFFEQYF.

This clonotype was picked up many times. V gene TRBV24-1 combines with J gene TRBJ1-2, with D hard to call. V was shortened by 3 bases and J by 0 bases, with 10 bases between the two germline ends. The CDR3 runs 15 residues. From germline, CDR1 is KGHDR and CDR2 SFDVKD. Written as DNA, the CDR3 is TGTGCCACCAGTGATCCGGGGAGGGCTAACTATGGCTACACCTTC. Its translation: CATSDPGRANYGYTF.

This clonotype was counted at least ten times. This rearrangement joins TRBV4-1 to TRBJ1-6; a weak D match, TRBD1 (5 bases). Looked up from germline, CDR1 is MGHRA and CDR2 is YSYEKL. The CDR3 loop spans 20 amino acids. Trimming took 0 bases from V and 1 from J, leaving 19 bases between them. CDR3: CASSQDFLQRGGSYNSPLHF. CDR3 nucleotides: TGCGCCAGCAGCCAAGATTTTCTCCAGAGGGGTGGGTCCTATAATTCACCCCTCCACTTT.

The V call is TRBV27, the J call TRBJ2-2; D gene uncertain. Trimming removed 7 bases from V and 2 bases from J, with 8 bases in between. CDR3 length: 13 residues. Germline V gives CDR1 MNHEY, CDR2 SMNVEV (reference sequence). CDR3 sequence: CASITPNTGELFF. DNA of the CDR3: TGTGCCAGCATTACACCCAACACCGGGGAGCTGTTTTTT.

This clonotype was picked up a small number of times. The J gene is TRBJ1-4, the V gene TRBV5-1; TRBD1 matches 10 bases. Per germline, CDR1 SGHRS and CDR2 YFSETQ. Germline trimming cut 4 bases from V and 7 bases from J; bases unmatched to any gene: 4. CDR3 length: 14 residues. CDR3 sequence: CASSPGQGSEKLFF. The CDR3 DNA reads TGCGCCAGCAGCCCGGGACAGGGGAGTGAAAAACTGTTTTTT.